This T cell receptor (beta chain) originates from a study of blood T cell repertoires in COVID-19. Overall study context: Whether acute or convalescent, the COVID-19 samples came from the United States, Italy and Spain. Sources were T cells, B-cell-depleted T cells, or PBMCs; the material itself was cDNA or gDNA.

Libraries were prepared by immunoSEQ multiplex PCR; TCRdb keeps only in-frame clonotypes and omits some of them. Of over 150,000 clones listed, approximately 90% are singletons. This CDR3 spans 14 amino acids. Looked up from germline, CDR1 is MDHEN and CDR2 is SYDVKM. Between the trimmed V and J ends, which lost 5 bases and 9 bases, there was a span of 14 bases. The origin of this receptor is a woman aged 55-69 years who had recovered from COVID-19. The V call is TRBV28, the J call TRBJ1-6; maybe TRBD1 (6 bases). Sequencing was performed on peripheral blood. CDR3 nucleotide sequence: TGTGCCAGCAGTACCGCACAGGGTTCTTCACCCCTCCACTTT. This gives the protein CASSTAQGSSPLHF.